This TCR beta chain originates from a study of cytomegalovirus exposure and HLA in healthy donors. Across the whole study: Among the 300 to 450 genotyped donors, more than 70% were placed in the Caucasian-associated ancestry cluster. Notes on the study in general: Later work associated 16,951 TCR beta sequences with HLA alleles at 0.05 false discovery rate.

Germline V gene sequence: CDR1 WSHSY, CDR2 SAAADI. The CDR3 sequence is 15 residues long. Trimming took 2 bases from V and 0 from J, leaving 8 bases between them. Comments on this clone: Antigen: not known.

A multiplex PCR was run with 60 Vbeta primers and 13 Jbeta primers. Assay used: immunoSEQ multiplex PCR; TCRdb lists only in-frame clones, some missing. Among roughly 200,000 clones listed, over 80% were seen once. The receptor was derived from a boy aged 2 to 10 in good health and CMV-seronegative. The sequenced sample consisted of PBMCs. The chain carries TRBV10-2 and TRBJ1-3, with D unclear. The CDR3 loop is CASSEGPSSGNTIYF. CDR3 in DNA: TGCGCCAGCAGTGAGGGCCCCAGCTCTGGAAACACCATATATTTT.